This T cell receptor (beta chain) originates from a study of shared clonotypes between healthy human individuals. Germline CDR1 is SEHNR and CDR2 is FQNEAQ (reference sequence). Trimming took off 1 base at V and 4 bases at J, with 23 bases between the two ends. The CDR3 loop spans 19 amino acids. Repertoires were generated with immunoSEQ multiplex PCR, while TCRdb's copy carries only in-frame clones and drops some. Among approximately 640,000 clones listed, 60% to 80% were seen once. Naive CD45RA+ and memory CD45RA-negative subsets were split from CD4+ cells. This TCR was sampled from a woman in her 30s in good health. The sequencing input was memory CD4+ T cells sorted from blood. Subset noted: CD45RA-negative fraction. The chain couples TRBV7-9 to TRBJ2-1, with D hard to call. CDR3 in DNA: TGTGCCAGCAGCTTAGATTACGGTTACATGGGAATTAATTACAATGAGCAGTTCTTC. The encoded protein is CASSLDYGYMGINYNEQFF.